This T cell receptor beta chain was identified in a study of regulatory T cells in long-lasting Graves disease. Study results and limitations: The sample size was small, and this may have reduced accuracy.

Time point defined: persistent/refractory GD, antithyroid drugs over 5 years with positive TRAb. PBMC RNA was the source of the TCR library. Turning to this clonotype: Its antigen is not identified.

Per the germline V gene, CDR1 is MNHEY and CDR2 is SVGAGI. The CDR3 contains 16 residues. Trimming pared 2 bases from V and 2 bases from J, leaving 16 bases between. Researchers made TCR beta libraries by using iRepertoire HTBI primers and running Arm-PCR on CDR3 regions. Under the authors' procedure: About 60 TRBV and about 14 TRBJ segments were identified across samples. MiXCR, run by TCRdb on the multiplex PCR reads, gives a single entry per CDR3 protein. The V and J calls follow TCRdb's processing rather than the paper's. The sample gives roughly 400,000 distinct CDR3 sequences, 20% of which show up once; about 20% is in the top ten.

This clonotype was sampled from a female donor with Graves disease. The sample consisted of peripheral blood mononuclear cells (PBMCs), taken when the disease was refractory, from a patient treated with antithyroid drugs. The rearrangement links TRBV6-5 to TRBJ2-7; D gene uncertain. CDR3 protein: CASSYSPGQPAYEQYF. DNA of the CDR3: TGTGCCAGCAGTTACAGTCCCGGTCAGCCGGCCTACGAGCAGTACTTC.